Listed below are T cell receptor beta chains from one sample, sequenced in a study of human T cells and chemical hapten exposure. TCRdb reprocessed the RACE reads via MiXCR and lists one record per CDR3 protein. The sample lists approximately 82,000 distinct CDR3 sequences; approximately 12% were seen once. This sample comprised whole blood, obtained in connection with sensitization to the hapten diphenylcyclopropenone (DPC). The receptors were gathered from a woman aged 60-75 years with alopecia areata. Some clones in this sample may be carry-over from other donors' samples. Each CDR3 is given with its conserved first and last residue. Each record gives: clone size, D gene, V gene, J gene, CDR3 protein, CDR3 DNA. A D gene is named only where the DNA matches it firmly. Rows may omit the clone size; those that give it use once, few, many or a size class.

>many|TRBD1|TRBV5-1|TRBJ1-1
CASSLLTGDNAFF
TGCGCCAGCAGCTTGCTGACAGGGGACAACGCTTTCTTT
>many|.|TRBV28|TRBJ1-4
CASGGRVEKLFF
TGTGCCAGCGGGGGGCGGGTTGAAAAACTGTTTTTT
>.|TRBD1|TRBV4-1|TRBJ1-1
CASSQNRGINLPINTEAFF
TGCGCCAGCAGCCAGAACAGGGGGATCAACCTCCCGATTAACACTGAAGCTTTCTTT
>few|TRBD2|TRBV29-1|TRBJ2-3
CSVATSGGSTDTQYF
TGCAGCGTTGCGACTAGCGGGGGTAGCACAGATACGCAGTATTTT
>.|.|TRBV29-1|TRBJ1-5
CSVAGQLNQPQHF
TGCAGCGTTGCCGGACAGCTCAATCAGCCCCAGCATTTT
>.|.|TRBV5-8|TRBJ2-1
CASSYGRLVYYNEQFF
TGTGCCAGCAGCTATGGACGGCTAGTCTACTACAATGAGCAGTTCTTC
>few|TRBD1|TRBV29-1|TRBJ1-2
CSARTGLHGYTF
TGCAGCGCTAGGACAGGTTTACATGGCTACACCTTC
>many|TRBD1|TRBV15|TRBJ2-5
CATSRNYQGAQETQYF
TGTGCCACCAGCAGAAACTACCAGGGGGCCCAAGAGACCCAGTACTTC
>.|.|TRBV21-1|TRBJ2-5
CASSLGQMPRFLQETQYF
TGTGCCAGCAGCCTCGGACAGATGCCCCGATTTCTCCAAGAGACCCAGTACTTC
>few|TRBD1|TRBV12-3/TRBV12-4|TRBJ2-4
CASGELRGRRRKNIQYF
TGTGCCAGCGGCGAGCTCAGGGGGCGAAGAAGGAAAAACATTCAGTACTTC
>few|.|TRBV9|TRBJ2-2
CASQPGTPNTGELFF
TGTGCCAGCCAACCCGGGACGCCTAACACCGGGGAGCTGTTTTTT
>.|.|TRBV29-1|TRBJ2-7
CSVGDKSSYEQYF
TGCAGCGTTGGGGACAAGAGCTCCTACGAGCAGTACTTC
>once|TRBD2|TRBV14|TRBJ2-1
CASSQYPSGGNEQFF
TGTGCCAGCAGCCAATATCCTAGCGGGGGTAATGAGCAGTTCTTC
>.|TRBD2|TRBV18|TRBJ2-1
CASSPPAGVQNEQFF
TGTGCCAGCTCACCACCAGCGGGGGTTCAGAATGAGCAGTTCTTC
>many|TRBD1|TRBV6-5|TRBJ2-7
CASRNRDRSPYEQYF
TGTGCCAGCAGGAATAGGGACAGGAGCCCCTACGAGCAGTACTTC
>many|.|TRBV7-6|TRBJ2-1
CASSSFEGGEQFF
TGTGCCAGCAGCTCCTTCGAGGGTGGTGAGCAGTTCTTC
>few|TRBD1|TRBV29-1|TRBJ1-2
CSVSQGAFSYGYTF
TGCAGCGTCTCCCAGGGGGCTTTTAGCTATGGCTACACCTTC
>many|.|TRBV5-4|TRBJ2-2
CASSFRAFSGELFF
TGTGCCAGCAGCTTCCGGGCCTTCTCCGGGGAGCTGTTTTTT
>many|TRBD1|TRBV5-5|TRBJ2-5
CASSLGDRGVQETQYF
TGTGCCAGCAGCTTGGGGGACAGGGGAGTACAAGAGACCCAGTACTTC
>few|TRBD1|TRBV4-2|TRBJ1-2
CASSQESAGGAVYGYTF
TGTGCCAGCAGCCAAGAATCGGCAGGGGGCGCGGTCTATGGCTACACCTTC
>many|TRBD2|TRBV5-1|TRBJ2-5
CASNGGGAGTQYF
TGCGCCAGCAATGGCGGGGGGGCCGGGACCCAGTACTTC
>many|.|TRBV30|TRBJ1-2
CAWSRGTDYGYTF
TGTGCCTGGAGTCGAGGGACGGATTATGGCTACACCTTC
>many|.|TRBV19|TRBJ2-5
CASSIQMRETQYF
TGTGCCAGTAGTATTCAGATGCGGGAGACCCAGTACTTC
>many|.|TRBV12-3/TRBV12-4|TRBJ2-5
CASSLVLGETQYF
TGTGCCAGCAGTCTGGTCTTGGGGGAGACCCAGTACTTC
>.|.|TRBV5-1|TRBJ2-5
CASSYGTSTQETQYF
TGCGCCAGCAGCTACGGGACGTCCACCCAAGAGACCCAGTACTTC
>many|.|TRBV2|TRBJ2-5
CASRDWSQETQYF
TGTGCCAGCAGAGACTGGAGCCAAGAGACCCAGTACTTC
>many|.|TRBV11-2|TRBJ2-7
CASSLGVHEQYF
TGTGCCAGCAGCTTGGGGGTCCACGAGCAGTACTTC
>.|.|TRBV7-6|TRBJ1-2
CASSVGPGDHYGYTF
.
>many|TRBD1|TRBV5-1|TRBJ1-1
CASSLFIAGGDGTEAFF
TGCGCCAGCAGCTTGTTTATCGCAGGGGGGGACGGCACTGAAGCTTTCTTT
>many|.|TRBV12-3/TRBV12-4|TRBJ2-3
CASRRTDTQYF
TGTGCCAGCAGGCGCACAGATACGCAGTATTTT
>few|.|TRBV6-6|TRBJ1-5
CASSYRRDSNQPQHF
TGTGCCAGCAGTTACAGGCGGGACAGCAATCAGCCCCAGCATTTT
>.|TRBD2|TRBV7-9|TRBJ2-7
CASRHVAGGPYEQYF
TGTGCCAGCCGACACGTAGCGGGGGGGCCCTACGAGCAGTACTTC
>many|.|TRBV18|TRBJ1-6
CASSPGRDNSPLHF
TGTGCCAGCTCACCGGGCAGGGATAATTCACCCCTCCACTTT
>.|TRBD2|TRBV2|TRBJ2-7
CASSVGGGFTYEQYF
TGTGCCAGCAGTGTAGGCGGGGGGTTTACCTACGAGCAGTACTTC
>few|.|TRBV13|TRBJ1-4
CASSLTQGINEKLFF
TGTGCCAGCAGCTTAACTCAGGGGATCAATGAAAAACTGTTTTTT
>.|TRBD1|TRBV15|TRBJ2-1
CATSRGQGNNEQFF
TGTGCCACCAGCCGGGGACAGGGAAACAATGAGCAGTTCTTC
>many|.|TRBV7-9|TRBJ2-3
CASSPNTDTQYF
TGTGCCAGCAGCCCTAACACAGATACGCAGTATTTT
>many|TRBD2|TRBV7-2|TRBJ2-7
CASLEGIKAGGPYEQYF
TGTGCCAGCCTCGAAGGGATAAAAGCGGGGGGGCCTTACGAGCAGTACTTC
>many|.|TRBV3-1|TRBJ1-2
CASSQGSGHYGYTF
TGTGCCAGCAGCCAAGGATCGGGGCACTATGGCTACACCTTC
>many|.|TRBV2|TRBJ1-2
CASRRVRDGYTF
TGTGCCAGCAGAAGGGTTAGGGACGGCTACACCTTC
>many|TRBD1|TRBV19|TRBJ2-2
CASSRQGTTGELFF
TGTGCCAGTAGCCGACAGGGAACCACCGGGGAGCTGTTTTTT